The text below deals with one T cell receptor beta chain. This entry comes from a study of T cell changes during pregnancy in multiple sclerosis. The germline V and J ends were trimmed by 4 bases and 0 bases, with 17 bases remaining between them. In germline, CDR1 is SGDLS, CDR2 YYNGEE. This CDR3 is 17 amino acids long. The method was immunoSEQ multiplex PCR; TCRdb's version includes in-frame clones alone and lacks a portion of them. The sample lists around 96,000 clones, 80% to 95% occurring once. The chain is built from TRBV9 and TRBJ1-3; maybe TRBD1 (6 bases). The source of this sequence is a female donor with multiple sclerosis, enrolled in a pregnancy study. The sample in question was peripheral blood, obtained in the first trimester of pregnancy. The CDR3 DNA sequence: TGTGCCAGCAGCTTGAGTTCCTGGGGACACTCTGGAAACACCATATATTTT. Encoded protein: CASSLSSWGHSGNTIYF.